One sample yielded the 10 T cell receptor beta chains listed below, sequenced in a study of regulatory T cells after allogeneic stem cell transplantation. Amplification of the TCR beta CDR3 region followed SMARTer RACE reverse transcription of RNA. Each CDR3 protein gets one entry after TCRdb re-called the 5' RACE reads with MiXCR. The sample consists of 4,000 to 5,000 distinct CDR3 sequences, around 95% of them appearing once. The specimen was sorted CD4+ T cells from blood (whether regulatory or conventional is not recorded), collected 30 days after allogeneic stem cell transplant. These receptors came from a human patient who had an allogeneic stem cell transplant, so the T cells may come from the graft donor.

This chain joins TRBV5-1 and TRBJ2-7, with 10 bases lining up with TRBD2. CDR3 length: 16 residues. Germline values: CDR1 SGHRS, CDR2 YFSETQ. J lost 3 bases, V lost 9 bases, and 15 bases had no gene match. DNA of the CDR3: TGCGCCACCCACCCCGGGACTAGCGATCTCTACTACGAGCAGTACTTC. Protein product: CATHPGTSDLYYEQYF. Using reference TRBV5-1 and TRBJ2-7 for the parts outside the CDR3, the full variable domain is KAGVTQTPRYLIKTRGQQVTLSCSPISGHRSVSWYQQTPGQGLQFLFEYFSETQRNKGNFPGRFSGRQFSNSRSEMNVSTLELGDSALYLCATHPGTSDLYYEQYFGPGTRLTVT.

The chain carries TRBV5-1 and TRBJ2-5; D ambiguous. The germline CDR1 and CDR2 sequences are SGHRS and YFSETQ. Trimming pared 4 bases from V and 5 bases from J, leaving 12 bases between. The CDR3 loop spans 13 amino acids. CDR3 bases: TGCGCCAGCAGCCCGGCGGTGGAGGAGACCCAGTACTTC. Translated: CASSPAVEETQYF.

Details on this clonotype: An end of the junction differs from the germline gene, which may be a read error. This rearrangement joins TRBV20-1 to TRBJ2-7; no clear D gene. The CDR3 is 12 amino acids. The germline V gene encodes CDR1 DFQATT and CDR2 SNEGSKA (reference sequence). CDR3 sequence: CSASAGAYAQYF. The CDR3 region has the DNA TGCAGTGCTAGCGCTGGCGCCTACGCGCAGTACTTC.

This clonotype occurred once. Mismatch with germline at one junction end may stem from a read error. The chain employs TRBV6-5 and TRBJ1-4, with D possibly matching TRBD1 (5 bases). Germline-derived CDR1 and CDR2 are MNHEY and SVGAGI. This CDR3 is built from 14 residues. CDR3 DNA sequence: TGTGCCTTCAGAAGGCAGGGAACTAATGATAAACTGTTTTTT. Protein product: CAFRRQGTNDKLFF.

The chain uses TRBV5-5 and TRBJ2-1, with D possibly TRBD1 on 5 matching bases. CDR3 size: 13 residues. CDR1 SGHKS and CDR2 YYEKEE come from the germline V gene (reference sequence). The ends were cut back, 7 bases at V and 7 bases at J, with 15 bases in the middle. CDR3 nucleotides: TGTGCCAGCGGCCCGGCAGGGCGAAATGAGCAGTTCTTC. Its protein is CASGPAGRNEQFF. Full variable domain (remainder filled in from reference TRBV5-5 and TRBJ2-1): DAGVTQSPTHLIKTRGQQVTLRCSPISGHKSVSWYQQVLGQGPQFIFQYYEKEERGRGNFPDRFSARQFPNYSSELNVNALLLGDSALYLCASGPAGRNEQFFGPGTRLTVL.

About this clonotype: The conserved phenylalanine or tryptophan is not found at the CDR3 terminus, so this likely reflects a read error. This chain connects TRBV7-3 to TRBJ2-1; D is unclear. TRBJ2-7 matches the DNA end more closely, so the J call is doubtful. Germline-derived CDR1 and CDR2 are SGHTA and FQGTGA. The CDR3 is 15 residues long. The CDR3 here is CASSLTGPYYNEQYL. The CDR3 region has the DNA TGTGCCAGCAGCTTAACAGGCCCATATTACAATGAGCAGTACCTC.

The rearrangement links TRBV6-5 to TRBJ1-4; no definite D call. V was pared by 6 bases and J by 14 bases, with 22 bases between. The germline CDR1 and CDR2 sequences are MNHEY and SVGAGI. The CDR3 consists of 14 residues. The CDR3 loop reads CASRRHETNEELFF. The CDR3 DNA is TGTGCCAGCAGAAGACATGAAACTAATGAAGAGCTGTTTTTT.

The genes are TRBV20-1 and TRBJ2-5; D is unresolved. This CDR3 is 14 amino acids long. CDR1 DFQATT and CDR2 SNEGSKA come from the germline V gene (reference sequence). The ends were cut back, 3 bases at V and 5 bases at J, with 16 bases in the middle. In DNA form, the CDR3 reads TGCAGTGCTAGGGTCGGGCGGCGCCGGGAGACCCAGTACTTC. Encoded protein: CSARVGRRRETQYF.

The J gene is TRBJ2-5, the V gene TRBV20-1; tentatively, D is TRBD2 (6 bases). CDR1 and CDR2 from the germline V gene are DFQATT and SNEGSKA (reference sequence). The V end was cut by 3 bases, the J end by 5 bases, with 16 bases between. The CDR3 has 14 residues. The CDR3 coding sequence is TGCAGTGCTAGCGGCGGGGCGCCCCGGGAGACCCAGTACTTC. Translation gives CSASGGAPRETQYF.

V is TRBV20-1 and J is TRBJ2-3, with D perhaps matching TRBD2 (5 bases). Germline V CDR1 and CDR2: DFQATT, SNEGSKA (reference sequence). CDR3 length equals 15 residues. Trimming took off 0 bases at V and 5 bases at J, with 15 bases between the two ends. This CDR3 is CSARETSGEGDTQYF. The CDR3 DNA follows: TGCAGTGCTAGAGAGACATCAGGAGAGGGAGATACGCAGTATTTT.